Detailed here is one T cell receptor beta chain. The data stem from a study of blood T cell repertoires in COVID-19. Across the whole study: COVID-19 samples, acute and convalescent, were from the United States, Italy and Spain.

TCRdb's copy holds only in-frame clones and misses some; the assay was immunoSEQ multiplex PCR. The repertoire includes 490,000 or so clones, 70% to 90% of them detected once, and 1.5% to 2% sits in the top ten. Germline loops: CDR1 LNHDA, CDR2 SQIVND (reference sequence). The CDR3 is 13 residues long. Trimming removed 7 bases at V and 10 bases at J, with 19 bases between. The rearrangement links TRBV19 to TRBJ1-1, with a weak D call TRBD1 (6 bases). The TCR comes from a woman aged 35 to 49 who had recovered from COVID-19. The sample taken for sequencing was PBMCs or T cells enriched from blood (not recorded which). CDR3 loop: CASTLGGGGLAFF. DNA of the CDR3: TGTGCCAGTACCCTCGGGGGGGGCGGGTTAGCTTTCTTT.